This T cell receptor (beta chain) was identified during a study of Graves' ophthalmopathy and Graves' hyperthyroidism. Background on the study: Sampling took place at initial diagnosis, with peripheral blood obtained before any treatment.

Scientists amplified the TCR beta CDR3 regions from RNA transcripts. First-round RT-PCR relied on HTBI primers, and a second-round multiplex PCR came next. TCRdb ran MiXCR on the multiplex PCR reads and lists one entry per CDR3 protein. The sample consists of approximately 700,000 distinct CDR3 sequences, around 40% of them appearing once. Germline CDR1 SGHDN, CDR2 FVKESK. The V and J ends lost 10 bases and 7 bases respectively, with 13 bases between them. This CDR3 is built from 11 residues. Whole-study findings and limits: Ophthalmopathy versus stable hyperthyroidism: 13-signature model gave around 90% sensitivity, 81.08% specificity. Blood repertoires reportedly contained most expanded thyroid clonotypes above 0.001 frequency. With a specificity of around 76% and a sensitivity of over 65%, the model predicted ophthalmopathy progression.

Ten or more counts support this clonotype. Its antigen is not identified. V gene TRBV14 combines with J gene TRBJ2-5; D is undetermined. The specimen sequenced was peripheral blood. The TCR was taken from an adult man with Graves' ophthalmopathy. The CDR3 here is CATGSGGTQYF. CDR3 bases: TGTGCCACCGGGTCTGGTGGGACCCAGTACTTC.